This T cell receptor beta chain was identified during a study of CD8+CD57+ T cells in acquired aplastic anemia. Sequencing involved patients with CD8+CD57+ cell expansion previously shown by flow cytometry. The template used for profiling TCR beta VDJ and CDR3 was genomic DNA. TCRdb called the reads again in MiXCR, with one record for every CDR3 protein. The data show more than 150,000 distinct CDR3 sequences, with roughly half seen just once and 8% to 10% held by the top ten. V dropped 4 bases and J dropped 9 bases, with 16 bases sitting between them. The CDR3 is made up of 13 amino acids. The germline V gene has CDR1 SNHLY and CDR2 FYNNEI.

The chain uses TRBV2 and TRBJ2-7; unclear D gene. The source is a human donor with aplastic anemia. The sequencing input was sorted CD4+, CD8+, or CD8+CD57+ T cells (not recorded which) from PBMCs. In nucleotides, the CDR3 is TGTGCCAGCAGTGGCGCGGTACGAGACCTGCAGTACTTC. It is translated as CASSGAVRDLQYF.